The 21 T cell receptor beta chains below were found in one sample sequenced in a study of shared clonotypes between healthy human individuals. The data were produced by immunoSEQ multiplex PCR, yet TCRdb's version contains in-frame clones alone and is incomplete. The sample records some 490,000 clones, more than 65% being singletons. The sample comprised PBMCs. The source is a woman between 40 and 55 years old in good health. Some clones in this sample may be carry-over from other donors' samples.

The chain employs TRBV11-3 and TRBJ2-5, with 15 nucleotides matching TRBD2. In germline, CDR1 is SGHNT, CDR2 YENEEA. The CDR3 runs 19 residues. Unmatched junction bases numbered 12, after V lost 5 bases and J lost 2 bases. Here the CDR3 reads CASSPGLAGGSGVQETQYF. For the CDR3, the DNA is TGTGCCAGCAGCCCTGGACTAGCGGGAGGGAGTGGGGTACAAGAGACCCAGTACTTC.

The chain combines TRBV28 with TRBJ2-2; maybe TRBD1 (5 bases). The CDR3 covers 15 residues. Germline CDR1 reads MDHEN; CDR2 reads SYDVKM. The V end was cut by 5 bases, the J end by 3 bases, with 13 bases between. The CDR3 DNA reads TGTGCCAGCAGTGAGGCAGGGTGGGACACCGGGGAGCTGTTTTTT. This codes for CASSEAGWDTGELFF. The whole variable domain, remainder taken from reference TRBV28 and TRBJ2-2, is DVKVTQSSRYLVKRTGEKVFLECVQDMDHENMFWYRQDPGLGLRLIYFSYDVKMKEKGDIPEGYSVSREKKERFSLILESASTNQTSMYLCASSEAGWDTGELFFGEGSRLTVL.

This clone was observed a single time. Lacking the conserved final phenylalanine or tryptophan, this CDR3 likely reflects a read error. V usage is TRBV7-9 and J usage is TRBJ2-7, with D hard to call. The CDR3 extends over 17 amino acids. Deletions cut 5 bases from V and 2 bases from J, with 22 bases between. The germline CDR1 and CDR2 sequences are SEHNR and FQNEAQ (reference sequence). The CDR3 here is CASSANRNPIRAYEQYS. CDR3 sequence (DNA): TGTGCCAGCAGCGCGAACAGAAACCCCATTCGGGCCTACGAGCAGTACTCC.

The J gene is TRBJ1-3, the V gene TRBV18; D not certain. Germline CDR1 reads KGHSH; CDR2 reads LQKENI. Trimming cost V 0 bases and J 0 bases, with 6 bases left between them. The CDR3 has 15 amino acids. The CDR3: CASSPPDNSGNTIYF. DNA for the CDR3: TGTGCCAGCTCACCACCAGACAACTCTGGAAACACCATATATTTT.

The chain employs TRBV6-5 and TRBJ1-1; tentative D call: TRBD1 (6 bases). Germline loops: CDR1 MNHEY, CDR2 SVGAGI. CDR3 length equals 13 residues. Trimming cost V 1 base and J 8 bases, with 11 bases left between them. CDR3 bases: TGTGCCAGCAGTTACTTACAGGGAACAGAAGCTTTCTTT. This sequence encodes CASSYLQGTEAFF.

The chain has TRBV9 and TRBJ2-2; D tentatively reads TRBD1 or TRBD2 (5 bases each). Germline V lookup: CDR1 SGDLS, CDR2 YYNGEE. The length of the CDR3 is 13 residues. With 3 bases removed from V and 10 bases from J, the gap between germline ends came to 13 bases. As DNA, the CDR3 is TGTGCCAGCAGCGCCCCGGGACGGCCGGAGCTGTTTTTT. Translated, it gives CASSAPGRPELFF.

The chain employs TRBV5-1 and TRBJ2-7; 8 bases match TRBD2. CDR3 length: 15 residues. V gave up 4 bases and J gave up 1 base; unmatched junction bases: 7. Germline V CDR1 and CDR2: SGHRS, YFSETQ. This CDR3 is CASSPTGTSSYEQYF. Here the CDR3 DNA reads TGCGCCAGCAGCCCCACCGGGACTAGTTCCTACGAGCAGTACTTC.

In regard to this clone: Different DNA sequences within this sample yield the same CDR3. This chain connects TRBV7-9 to TRBJ2-1; 7 bases are a match to TRBD2. The CDR3 runs to 16 residues. Germline V gives CDR1 SEHNR, CDR2 FQNEAQ (reference sequence). V was pared by 1 base and J by 9 bases, with 12 bases of the junction left unmatched. In DNA, the CDR3 is TGTGCCAGCAGCTTAGGTCCTAGCGGAAATTCCGGTGAGCAGTTCTTC. Protein sequence: CASSLGPSGNSGEQFF. The entire variable domain, with the rest obtained from reference TRBV7-9 and TRBJ2-1, is as follows: DTGVSQNPRHKITKRGQNVTFRCDPISEHNRLYWYRQTLGQGPEFLTYFQNEAQLEKSRLLSDRFSAERPKGSFSTLEIQRTEQGDSAMYLCASSLGPSGNSGEQFFGPGTRLTVL.

In regard to this clone: Given a much more abundant clone one base away, this may be a read error. Other DNA sequences in this sample translate to the same CDR3. The chain carries TRBV7-2 and TRBJ2-1; 11 bases fit TRBD2. The CDR3 is 18 residues long. J was trimmed by 0 bases and V by 2 bases; bases with no gene match: 6. Germline V lookup: CDR1 SGHTA, CDR2 FQGNSA. The CDR3, as DNA: TGTGCCAGCAGCTTATGGGCAACTAGCGGGAGCTCCTACAATGAGCAGTTCTTC. The encoded protein is CASSLWATSGSSYNEQFF.

As for this clone: This clone may be a read error of a much larger clone one base away. The identical CDR3 is also encoded by other nucleotide sequences in the sample. The genes are TRBV7-2 and TRBJ1-2; D remains unclear. The CDR3 is made up of 14 amino acids. Germline V lookup: CDR1 SGHTA, CDR2 FQGNSA. Trimming removed 1 base at V and 0 bases at J, with 6 bases between. The CDR3 is CASSLGGANYGYTF. CDR3 sequence (DNA): TGTGCCAGCAGCTTAGGGGGAGCTAACTATGGCTACACCTTC.

Written as DNA, the CDR3 is TGTGCCACCAGCAGAGCCCATCCGGGACTAGCGAAGTACTACGAGCAGTACTTC. Its translation: CATSRAHPGLAKYYEQYF. The genes are TRBV15 and TRBJ2-7; TRBD2 aligns across 10 bases. With V trimmed by 1 base and J by 3 bases, 12 bases remained unmatched. In germline, CDR1 is LNHNV, CDR2 YYDKDF (reference sequence). The CDR3 is 18 amino acids.

This clone showed up just a few times. The chain has TRBV7-8 and TRBJ2-1; 7 bases agree with TRBD2. Germline V lookup: CDR1 SGHVS, CDR2 FQNEAQ. The CDR3 runs to 17 residues. V trimming: 5 bases; J trimming: 0 bases; junction bases outside the gene matches: 10. CDR3 residues: CASSPRLAESSYNEQFF. The CDR3 coding sequence is TGTGCCAGCAGCCCCCGACTAGCCGAAAGCTCCTACAATGAGCAGTTCTTC.

This rearrangement joins TRBV10-3 to TRBJ2-2; 8 nucleotides match TRBD2. V gave up 0 bases and J gave up 5 bases; unmatched junction bases: 8. Per germline, CDR1 ENHRY and CDR2 SYGVKD. CDR3 length equals 17 residues. The CDR3 here is CAISESGSGSGTGELFF. The CDR3 coding sequence is TGTGCCATCAGTGAGTCGGGGAGCGGGAGTGGTACCGGGGAGCTGTTTTTT.

This chain uses TRBV10-3 with TRBJ1-2, with 7 positions matching TRBD1. This CDR3 is built from 13 residues. The V gene end was trimmed by 0 bases and the J gene end by 8 bases; junction bases not matched to a gene: 3. CDR1 is ENHRY and CDR2 is SYGVKD in the germline V gene. This chain's CDR3 is CAISESTGQGYTF. The DNA of the CDR3 is TGTGCCATCAGTGAGTCGACAGGGCAAGGCTACACCTTC.

With respect to this clone: A far larger clone differs by one base, so this is likely a read error. This chain uses TRBV28 with TRBJ2-7; D is unclear. In germline, CDR1 is MDHEN, CDR2 SYDVKM. CDR3 length: 15 amino acids. The CDR3 sequence: CASSLRRLRSYEQCF. DNA for the CDR3: TGTGCCAGCAGTTTAAGGCGATTACGGTCCTACGAGCAGTGCTTC.

This clone was recorded only once. The rearrangement uses TRBV30 and TRBJ1-1, with no clear D. The CDR3 has 14 residues. Germline V gene lookup returns CDR1 GTSNPN and CDR2 SVGIG (reference sequence). V was cut by 0 bases and J by 3 bases, with 11 bases left in between. CDR3: CAWSVRGRHTEAFF. The CDR3 nucleotides are TGTGCCTGGAGTGTACGAGGGCGACACACTGAAGCTTTCTTT.

Many counts were recorded for this clone. V usage is TRBV2 and J usage is TRBJ2-2; D remains ambiguous. The CDR3 runs 12 residues. Looked up from germline, CDR1 is SNHLY and CDR2 is FYNNEI. V lost 10 bases, J lost 6 bases, and 12 bases lay in between. The DNA for the CDR3 is TGTGCCACCTCCCGCGAAGCCGGGGAGCTGTTTTTT. Translated, it gives CATSREAGELFF.

This chain joins TRBV9 and TRBJ1-1; 8 bases map to TRBD1. V lost 2 bases, J lost 7 bases, and 10 bases stayed unmatched. The CDR3 loop spans 15 amino acids. Germline CDR1 and CDR2: SGDLS and YYNGEE. This CDR3 reads CASSVGSGTGGEAFF. The DNA for the CDR3 is TGTGCCAGCAGCGTTGGGTCCGGGACAGGTGGTGAAGCTTTCTTT.

As for this clone: One base separates it from a far larger clone, so it is likely a read error. This sample includes further DNA sequences coding for the same CDR3. This chain uses TRBV10-3 with TRBJ1-2; TRBD1 agrees at 8 bases. CDR1 ENHRY and CDR2 SYGVKD come from the germline V gene. The CDR3 length is 16 residues. CDR3 DNA sequence: TGTGCCATCAGTGAGAGGTGGCAGGGGGCGGTCTATGGCTACACCTTT. It yields the protein CAISERWQGAVYGYTF.

V usage is TRBV2 and J usage is TRBJ2-1, with D perhaps matching TRBD2 (5 bases). Trimming took off 4 bases at V and 4 bases at J, with 11 bases between the two ends. Per the germline V gene, CDR1 is SNHLY and CDR2 is FYNNEI. The CDR3 is 14 amino acids. The DNA of the CDR3 is TGTGCCAGCAGTGTGGAGAGGGAGTACAATGAGCAGTTCTTC. Translating gives CASSVEREYNEQFF.

The chain has TRBV5-1 and TRBJ2-5; no firm D call. This CDR3 region has 13 residues. Trimming left V 4 bases short and J 1 base short, with 8 bases between. The germline V gene has CDR1 SGHRS and CDR2 YFSETQ. Here the CDR3 reads CASSTDGQETQYF. The CDR3 coding sequence is TGCGCCAGCAGCACGGACGGCCAAGAGACCCAGTACTTC.